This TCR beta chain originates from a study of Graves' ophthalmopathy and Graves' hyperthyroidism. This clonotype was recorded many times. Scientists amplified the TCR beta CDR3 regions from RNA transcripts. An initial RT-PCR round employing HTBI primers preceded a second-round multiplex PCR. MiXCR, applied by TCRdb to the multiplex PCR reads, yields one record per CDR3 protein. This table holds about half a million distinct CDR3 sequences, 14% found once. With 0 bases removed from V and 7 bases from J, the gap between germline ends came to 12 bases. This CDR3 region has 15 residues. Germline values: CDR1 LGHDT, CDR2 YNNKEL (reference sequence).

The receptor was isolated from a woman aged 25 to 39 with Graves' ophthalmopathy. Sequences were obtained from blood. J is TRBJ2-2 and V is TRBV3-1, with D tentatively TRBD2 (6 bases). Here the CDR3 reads CASSQERGLSGELFF. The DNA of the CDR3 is TGTGCCAGCAGCCAAGAACGGGGACTGAGCGGGGAGCTGTTTTTT.